One T cell receptor beta chain is described in this entry. TCRdb re-analysed the RACE reads in MiXCR, keeping a single row per CDR3 protein. The sample yields 250,000 to 300,000 distinct CDR3 sequences, around 7.3% seen once. Time point defined: pre-sensitization, week 0. Stated treatment: therapeutic diphenylcyclopropenone sensitization with weekly scalp DPC. Every patch test was put on after a blood sample was taken. This entry comes from a study of human T cells and chemical hapten exposure. Background on the study: Donors were sensitized with 2% DPC on the upper inner arm. The upper back received 0.01% DPC by patch testing, with results read at 6 days.

The V gene end was trimmed by 7 bases and the J gene end by 4 bases; junction bases not matched to a gene: 5. This CDR3 comprises 14 residues. Germline CDR1 is SNHLY and CDR2 is FYNNEI. The source material was whole blood, sampled in connection with sensitization to the hapten diphenylcyclopropenone (DPC). The sequence was obtained from a man aged 18 to 30 with alopecia areata. Some clones in this sample may be carry-over from other donors' samples. This sequence joins TRBV2 and TRBJ2-1, with 9 bases identical to TRBD1. CDR3 DNA: TGTGCCAGCAAAAGACAGGGGGAGTACAATGAGCAGTTCTTC. It is translated as CASKRQGEYNEQFF.